A selection of T cell receptor beta chains follows, all from one sample in a study of response to subunit inactivated influenza vaccine. TCRdb re-analysed the RT-PCR reads in MiXCR, keeping a single row per CDR3 protein. This sample yields 550,000 to 800,000 distinct CDR3 sequences, of which over 11% are seen a single time; around 6.5% belongs to the top ten. The source material was PBMCs from blood, sampled around two weeks before vaccination. Every receptor here comes from a man aged 50-59 years who received an inactivated influenza vaccine. Both conserved end residues are part of each CDR3. The order of the fields is V gene, J gene, D gene, CDR3 protein. A D gene is named only where the DNA matches it firmly.

TRBV4-1	TRBJ1-6	TRBD1	CASSQTTGTYSPLHF
TRBV18	TRBJ1-5	.	CASSRRESNQPQHF
TRBV29-1	TRBJ2-1	TRBD2	CSGGLAGAIEQFF
TRBV5-1	TRBJ2-5	.	CASSLDVGPQETQYF
TRBV5-1	TRBJ2-3	.	CASSLLQGRIADTQYF
TRBV15	TRBJ2-7	.	CATSRYPHKDEQYF
TRBV19	TRBJ2-1	.	CASSLVAYEQFF
TRBV4-3	TRBJ1-3	.	CASSLDARNGGNTIYF
TRBV27	TRBJ2-7	.	CASSYRVGGISSYEQYF
TRBV11-3	TRBJ2-3	.	CASSQHNTDTQYF
TRBV6-5	TRBJ2-3	.	CASSTDRIGTQYF
TRBV7-9	TRBJ2-7	.	CASSPGRDRRYEQYF
TRBV3-1	TRBJ1-3	.	CASSPLGSGNTIYF
TRBV29-1	TRBJ2-7	.	CSVEGNRAGSYEQYF
TRBV5-5	TRBJ2-7	.	CASSLGLVTPLNEQYF
TRBV6-1	TRBJ2-3	TRBD1	CASSDTGGADTQYF
TRBV20-1	TRBJ2-1	.	CSARLLGISYNEQFF
TRBV7-9	TRBJ1-2	.	CAGSAVYGYTF
TRBV20-1	TRBJ2-3	TRBD2	CSAKSSGITDTQYF
TRBV19	TRBJ1-1	.	CASSINLEGGNTEAFF
TRBV30	TRBJ2-7	.	CAWGYFAGPYEQYF
TRBV15	TRBJ2-6	.	CATSRDAGANVLTF
TRBV27	TRBJ1-2	.	CASSLIPTSRGYTF
TRBV5-6	TRBJ2-1	TRBD2	CASSHTTSGRAWVYNEQFF
TRBV9	TRBJ1-1	.	CASSPLIGHTEAFF
TRBV2	TRBJ1-5	TRBD1	CASSDGTGPQPQHF
TRBV7-8	TRBJ1-2	.	CASSSGTFYGYTF
TRBV12-3/TRBV12-4	TRBJ2-1	TRBD2	CASSLNEGLAGGQFF
TRBV7-9	TRBJ2-3	TRBD2	CASSPPGGGTSTDTQYF
TRBV3-1	TRBJ1-1	.	CASTLGQTNTEAFF
TRBV28	TRBJ2-2	TRBD1	CASSLIDRAANTGELFF
TRBV15	TRBJ1-5	.	CATSRDAGVDVTQPQHF
TRBV29-1	TRBJ1-2	.	CSVEGMGGYTF
TRBV15	TRBJ2-4	.	CATSGDIGNIQYF
TRBV27	TRBJ2-2	TRBD2	CASSRLAGKTGELFF
TRBV4-1	TRBJ2-1	.	CASSQDRREQFF
TRBV20-1	TRBJ2-5	.	CSARDGKRGETQYF